The 16 T cell receptor beta chains below were found in one sample sequenced in a study of blood T cell repertoires in COVID-19. Assay used: immunoSEQ multiplex PCR; TCRdb lists only in-frame clones, some missing. Here the sample spans some 99,000 clones, roughly 90% being singletons. The sample taken for sequencing was peripheral blood. The source is a human donor with COVID-19, enrolled during active disease. The donor label of this sample is uncertain.

This chain joins TRBV29-1 and TRBJ1-3; the D gene is possibly TRBD1 (5 bases). The CDR3 consists of 14 residues. Germline CDR1 reads SQVTM; CDR2 reads ANQGSEA. V was trimmed by 6 bases and J by 0 bases, leaving 12 bases between them. The CDR3 here is CSVSGQSSGNTIYF. The CDR3 coding sequence is TGCAGCGTCTCAGGGCAATCCTCTGGAAACACCATATATTTT.

The CDR3 nucleotides are TGTGCCAGCTATCCAGAGGCAGGGTCCAATCAGCCCCAGCATTTT. Protein product: CASYPEAGSNQPQHF. The J gene is TRBJ1-5, the V gene TRBV2; perhaps TRBD1 as D (5 bases). The ends were cut back, 8 bases at V and 3 bases at J, with 17 bases in the middle. Germline CDR1 reads SNHLY; CDR2 reads FYNNEI. There are 15 residues in the CDR3.

This chain joins TRBV14 and TRBJ1-6; D is uncertain. Germline V gene data show CDR1 as SGHDN and CDR2 as FVKESK. V was trimmed by 1 base and J by 16 bases, leaving 14 bases between them. The CDR3 runs to 13 residues. The DNA of the CDR3 is TGTGCCAGCAGCCAAGTGGGTCACAGCCGTCTCCACTTT. Amino acids: CASSQVGHSRLHF.

V is TRBV20-1 and J is TRBJ2-5; TRBD1 might be the D (6 bases). V was clipped by 3 bases and J by 5 bases, with 13 bases between them. This CDR3 contains 13 residues. The V gene's germline CDR1 is DFQATT and CDR2 SNEGSKA (reference sequence). DNA of the CDR3: TGCAGTGCTAGTTGGGGGCGAAGGGAGACCCAGTACTTC. It codes for CSASWGRRETQYF.

CDR3 region: CASSRTSGRLGELFF. Here the CDR3 DNA reads TGTGCCAGCAGCCGGACTAGCGGGAGACTGGGGGAGCTGTTTTTT. This chain joins TRBV7-2 and TRBJ2-2, with 13 bases lining up with TRBD2. The CDR3 runs to 15 residues. Germline CDR1 SGHTA, CDR2 FQGNSA. After removal of 5 bases from V and 8 bases from J, the junction contained 5 bases not matched to a gene.

The V gene is TRBV9, the J gene TRBJ2-5; 7 bases line up with TRBD1. V lost 0 bases, J lost 4 bases, and 3 bases stayed unmatched. The germline V gene encodes CDR1 SGDLS and CDR2 YYNGEE. The CDR3 is 14 residues long. CDR3 sequence reads: CASSVGSGGETQYF. The DNA for the CDR3 is TGTGCCAGCAGCGTAGGGTCAGGGGGAGAGACCCAGTACTTC. Combining the CDR3 with reference TRBV9 and TRBJ2-5 gives the whole variable domain DSGVTQTPKHLITATGQRVTLRCSPRSGDLSVYWYQQSLDQGLQFLIQYYNGEERAKGNILERFSAQQFPDLHSELNLSSLELGDSALYFCASSVGSGGETQYFGPGTRLLVL.

The DNA of the CDR3 is TGCGCCAGCAAGGCTAGCGGGGGTTTTAGGCAGTTCTTC. Its protein is CASKASGGFRQFF. The genes are TRBV4-1 and TRBJ2-1, with TRBD2 identical over 10 bases. V shed 7 bases, J shed 12 bases, and the junction held 9 bases outside the gene matches. CDR3 length: 13 amino acids. Per germline, CDR1 MGHRA and CDR2 YSYEKL.

This rearrangement joins TRBV5-4 to TRBJ1-2, with 8 bases identical to TRBD1. Germline V lookup: CDR1 SGHNT, CDR2 YYREEE (reference sequence). J lost 8 bases, V lost 5 bases, and 5 bases had no gene match. The length of the CDR3 is 12 residues. As DNA, the CDR3 is TGTGCCAGCAGAGCAGGGGGCAGCGGCTACACCTTC. Its protein is CASRAGGSGYTF.

The rearrangement links TRBV19 to TRBJ2-1; 11 bases match TRBD2. In germline, CDR1 is LNHDA, CDR2 SQIVND (reference sequence). J was trimmed by 4 bases and V by 10 bases; bases with no gene match: 6. This CDR3 comprises 14 residues. CDR3 region: CATSGTSGYNEQFF. CDR3 bases: TGTGCCACCTCCGGGACTAGCGGTTACAATGAGCAGTTCTTC.

This chain links TRBV6-5 with TRBJ1-2, with D uncertain. CDR1 and CDR2 from the germline V gene are MNHEY and SVGAGI. V lost 6 bases and J 1 base, leaving 9 bases between the germline ends. The CDR3 is 13 residues long. CDR3 in amino acids: CASRHILNYGYTF. CDR3 DNA sequence: TGTGCCAGCAGACACATTCTTAACTATGGCTACACCTTC.

The J gene is TRBJ2-7, the V gene TRBV7-3; TRBD1 agrees at 7 bases. CDR3 length equals 13 residues. Germline V lookup: CDR1 SGHTA, CDR2 FQGTGA. Germline trimming cut 3 bases from V and 3 bases from J; bases unmatched to any gene: 2. CDR3 bases: TGTGCCAGCAGCTTGGGACAGTTCTACGAGCAGTACTTC. Translated, it gives CASSLGQFYEQYF.

The V call is TRBV30, the J call TRBJ2-7, with TRBD1 identical over 10 bases. The CDR3 runs to 12 residues. The germline CDR1 and CDR2 sequences are GTSNPN and SVGIG (reference sequence). With 4 bases clipped from V and 7 bases from J, the junction kept 4 bases outside the gene matches. The CDR3 DNA follows: TGTGCCTGGACCGGGACAGGGGAAGAGCAGTACTTC. Its translation: CAWTGTGEEQYF.

The J gene is TRBJ1-2, the V gene TRBV6-5, with a tentative D call TRBD1 (5 bases). Germline CDR1 MNHEY, CDR2 SVGAGI. This CDR3 region has 13 residues. V lost 0 bases, J lost 6 bases, and 8 bases lay in between. In nucleotides, the CDR3 is TGTGCCAGCAGTTACTCGCGGGGGAATGGCTACACCTTC. The encoded protein is CASSYSRGNGYTF.

This clone was seen more than once but under ten times. The chain links TRBV5-4 to TRBJ2-2, with D possibly TRBD2 on 6 matching bases. Trimming cost V 1 base and J 1 base, with 14 bases left between them. Germline V gives CDR1 SGHNT, CDR2 YYREEE (reference sequence). The CDR3 has 17 residues. Here the CDR3 DNA reads TGTGCCAGCAGCTTGCCCGGGGCGGGGAGGAACACCGGGGAGCTGTTTTTT. This codes for CASSLPGAGRNTGELFF.

The chain joins TRBV9 to TRBJ2-4, with D perhaps TRBD1 (5 bases). V gave up 3 bases and J gave up 10 bases, with 11 bases separating them. The CDR3 is 12 residues long. Germline CDR1 and CDR2: SGDLS and YYNGEE. CDR3 nucleotide sequence: TGTGCCAGCAGCGGGAGTGGGGCTATTCAGTACTTC. As protein: CASSGSGAIQYF.

This clone has a single count. The chain has TRBV4-1 and TRBJ1-2; 8 bases fit TRBD1. The CDR3 sequence is 16 residues long. Trimming took 4 bases from V and 5 from J; bases not matched to a gene: 12. CDR1 and CDR2 from the germline V gene are MGHRA and YSYEKL. CDR3 protein: CASSPGGPTGEYGYTF. The CDR3 DNA reads TGCGCCAGCAGCCCAGGGGGCCCGACAGGGGAGTATGGCTACACCTTC.